The 27 T cell receptor beta chains below all came from one sample that was sequenced in a study of spatial heterogeneity in lung cancer (dated by TCRdb to the late 2010s). The paper as a whole reports these results and caveats: The tumor nonsynonymous mutation count correlated with the number of expanded alpha and beta TCRs within the tumor.

For these TCRs, the target antigens are not known. What the time point label conveys for this sample: sample taken at primary tumor resection. The library was prepared using 5' RACE. Instrument used: NextSeq 500. TCRdb applied fastp at Q25 and MiXCR to the public reads, then kept only in-frame beta chains. Records with the same CDR3 protein are collapsed into one entry carrying the most frequent genes and DNA. The sample table shows approximately 21,000 distinct CDR3 sequences, and roughly 6.7% are seen once. Around a tenth of the sample is held by the ten biggest clonotypes. The sequences come from lung tumor tissue, collected at surgery. The receptor source for this set is a male donor with early-stage non-small cell lung cancer.

This clonotype was recorded at least ten times. One junction end does not reproduce the germline sequence, and a read error may be involved. The genes are TRBV7-8 and TRBJ1-3; 8 positions agree with TRBD1. The CDR3 has 12 residues. Looked up from germline, CDR1 is SGHVS and CDR2 is FQNEAQ. CDR3 region: CASSLAGQGQNF. The DNA for the CDR3 is TGTGCCAGCAGCTTAGCCGGACAGGGACAAAATTTT. The variable domain in full, with the rest retrieved from reference TRBV7-8 and TRBJ1-3, is GAGVSQSPRYKVAKRGQDVALRCDPISGHVSLFWYQQALGQGPEFLTYFQNEAQLDKSGLPSDRFFAERPEGSVSTLKIQRTQQEDSAVYLCASSLAGQGQNFGEGSWLTVV.

The V and J genes are TRBV10-3 and TRBJ1-6, with D maybe TRBD1 (5 bases). CDR1 and CDR2 (germline): ENHRY, SYGVKD. This CDR3 has 15 residues. V lost 4 bases and J lost 4, with 11 bases in between. CDR3 residues: CAISGGEGYNSPLHF. In DNA, the CDR3 is TGTGCCATCAGTGGGGGGGAAGGTTATAATTCACCCCTCCACTTT.

In its sample, this clonotype was seen many times. The chain employs TRBV2 and TRBJ1-5; 10 nucleotides match TRBD1. The germline V gene has CDR1 SNHLY and CDR2 FYNNEI. This CDR3 is 15 amino acids long. Germline trimming cut 5 bases from V and 4 bases from J; bases unmatched to any gene: 5. DNA of the CDR3: TGTGCCAGCAGTCCAGACAGGGGGCGAAATCAGCCCCAGCATTTT. Translating gives CASSPDRGRNQPQHF.

This clonotype was found a few times. The chain recombines TRBV6-1 with TRBJ2-1; D possibly matches TRBD1 or TRBD2 (7 bases each). Germline loops: CDR1 MNHNS, CDR2 SASEGT. This CDR3 contains 15 residues. V was clipped by 3 bases and J by 6 bases, with 15 bases between them. CDR3 coding DNA: TGTGCCAGCAGTGAGCAGGGGGGGATCAGCAATGAGCAGTTCTTC. Amino acids: CASSEQGGISNEQFF.

This clonotype was detected many times. This sequence joins TRBV6-6 and TRBJ1-5; D unclear. This CDR3 spans 11 amino acids. Looked up from germline, CDR1 is MNHNY and CDR2 is SVGAGI (reference sequence). V lost 10 bases and J lost 2, with 6 bases in between. CDR3 sequence reads: CATAGNQPQHF. DNA for the CDR3: TGTGCCACCGCGGGCAATCAGCCCCAGCATTTT.

In its sample, this clonotype was seen many times. The junction and the germline gene differ at one end; a read error may be behind it. The rearrangement links TRBV11-2 to TRBJ2-5, with no clear D. The CDR3 spans 14 residues. In germline, CDR1 is SGHAT, CDR2 FQNNGV. CDR3 in DNA: TGTGCCAGCAGGTTAGGTCATAGGACCGAGACCCAGTACTTC. Translating it yields CASRLGHRTETQYF.

This clonotype was seen repeatedly, ten times or more. The CDR3 nucleotides are TGTGCCAGCAGTGAAGAGGGCAGGGGGTACGAGCAGTACTTC. Translation: CASSEEGRGYEQYF. J is TRBJ2-7 and V is TRBV2; TRBD1 matches at 7 bases. V dropped 1 base and J dropped 4; count of bases not matched to a gene: 4. The V gene's germline CDR1 is SNHLY and CDR2 FYNNEI. The CDR3 covers 14 residues.

The chain carries TRBV6-1 and TRBJ2-7; 8 bases map to TRBD2. The CDR3 is 15 residues long. Unmatched junction bases numbered 9, after V lost 6 bases and J lost 2 bases. Germline CDR1 reads MNHNS; CDR2 reads SASEGT. The CDR3 DNA sequence: TGTGCCAGCAGGAACCCGGGACTAGTGGCCTACGAGCAGTACTTC. It encodes CASRNPGLVAYEQYF.

This clonotype has a count of ten or more. The chain has TRBV5-6 and TRBJ1-5; D ambiguous. Germline V gives CDR1 SGHDT, CDR2 YYEEEE. The CDR3 runs to 14 residues. The V gene lost 0 bases and the J gene lost 6 bases, with 10 bases spanning the gap. The CDR3 region is CASSLAAGSQPQHF. Here the CDR3 DNA reads TGTGCCAGCAGCTTGGCGGCTGGCAGTCAGCCCCAGCATTTT.

This clonotype was seen repeatedly, ten times or more. This rearrangement joins TRBV7-2 to TRBJ2-5; no firm D call. CDR1 SGHTA and CDR2 FQGNSA come from the germline V gene. The CDR3 consists of 14 residues. V shed 3 bases and J shed 5 bases, with 13 bases lying between them. The CDR3: CASSFSWQKETQYF. The CDR3 DNA sequence: TGTGCCAGCAGCTTTTCTTGGCAGAAGGAGACCCAGTACTTC.

This clonotype was counted ten times or more. Written as DNA, the CDR3 is TGTGCCAGCAGCGTAGAGCCCAGCAGAAACACTGAAGCTTTCTTT. Translating gives CASSVEPSRNTEAFF. The rearrangement uses TRBV9 and TRBJ1-1; D is unresolved. The germline V and J ends were trimmed by 0 bases and 2 bases, with 11 bases remaining between them. Germline lookup yields CDR1 SGDLS and CDR2 YYNGEE. CDR3 length: 15 residues.

The chain joins TRBV30 to TRBJ1-2; possibly TRBD1 for D (5 bases). The germline V and J ends were trimmed by 4 bases and 5 bases, with 11 bases remaining between them. Germline V gives CDR1 GTSNPN, CDR2 SVGIG (reference sequence). The length of the CDR3 is 12 residues. CDR3 in amino acids: CAWTLEGYGYTF. The CDR3 DNA sequence: TGTGCCTGGACCCTTGAGGGGTATGGCTACACCTTC.

This clonotype occurred a few times. V is TRBV28 and J is TRBJ2-3; D might be TRBD1 or TRBD2, each matching 5 bases. This CDR3 spans 15 amino acids. V dropped 1 base and J dropped 0 bases, with 8 bases sitting between them. Germline V gene lookup returns CDR1 MDHEN and CDR2 SYDVKM. The CDR3 DNA reads TGTGCCAGCAGTTTATTCCGGGACAGCACAGATACGCAGTATTTT. It yields the protein CASSLFRDSTDTQYF.

This clonotype is categorized as medium-sized. The J gene is TRBJ2-1, the V gene TRBV28; 10 bases fit TRBD2. Per germline, CDR1 MDHEN and CDR2 SYDVKM. V gave up 2 bases and J gave up 8 bases; unmatched junction bases: 9. The CDR3 consists of 16 residues. The CDR3 loop is CASSLSPAGGPHEQFF. CDR3 nucleotides: TGTGCCAGCAGTTTAAGCCCAGCGGGAGGGCCGCATGAGCAGTTCTTC.

At least ten counts were recorded for this clonotype. The gene calls are TRBV20-1 and TRBJ1-2; 7 nucleotides match TRBD1. The CDR3 totals 12 residues. V lost 6 bases, J lost 10 bases, and 11 bases stayed unmatched. The germline V gene encodes CDR1 DFQATT and CDR2 SNEGSKA (reference sequence). The CDR3 DNA sequence: TGCAGTGCCCGAGGGGAGGGACAGCACTACACCTTC. As protein: CSARGEGQHYTF.

There are many counts of this clonotype. This CDR3 reads CASSPFVVFAQETQYF. The DNA of the CDR3 is TGTGCCAGCAGCCCGTTCGTAGTCTTTGCCCAAGAGACCCAGTACTTC. The chain joins TRBV7-9 to TRBJ2-5; D gene unclear. Trimming took off 5 bases at V and 1 base at J, with 17 bases between the two ends. From germline, CDR1 is SEHNR and CDR2 FQNEAQ (reference sequence). CDR3 length equals 16 residues.

This clonotype appeared many times. No conserved phenylalanine or tryptophan is present at the end of the CDR3, so a read error is the likely explanation. The limits of the CDR3 on the DNA are not certain, so only TCRdb's listed CDR3 is given. The chain has TRBV18 and TRBJ1-2; the table's D call, TRBD1, has no DNA check behind it. CDR1 and CDR2 from the germline V gene are KGHSH and LQKENI. The CDR3 adds up to 13 amino acids, both ends counted. CDR3 in amino acids: CASSPPGETGRVI.

This clonotype is medium-sized in the sample. CDR3 coding DNA: TGTGCCAGCAGTTTAAATGGGTACATTCAGTACTTC. It codes for CASSLNGYIQYF. The chain is built from TRBV28 and TRBJ2-4; the D is unclear. CDR1 is MDHEN and CDR2 is SYDVKM in the germline V gene. This CDR3 has 12 amino acids. V was clipped by 2 bases and J by 8 bases, with 7 bases between them.

The V call is TRBV5-8, the J call TRBJ1-1, with D hard to call. Germline CDR1 SGHTS, CDR2 YDEGEE. The CDR3 runs 14 residues. V lost 2 bases to trimming and J lost 4 bases, with 12 bases between them. The CDR3 DNA follows: TGTGCCAGCAGCTTAGCACAGACGATCACTGAAGCTTTCTTT. Translating it yields CASSLAQTITEAFF.

This clonotype was counted ten times or more. This rearrangement joins TRBV7-2 to TRBJ2-1; 9 positions agree with TRBD2. V gave up 2 bases and J gave up 3 bases; unmatched junction bases: 2. The CDR3 extends over 15 amino acids. Per the germline V gene, CDR1 is SGHTA and CDR2 is FQGNSA. For the CDR3, the DNA is TGTGCCAGCAGCTTAAGTAGCGGGAGCTACAATGAGCAGTTCTTC. The encoded protein is CASSLSSGSYNEQFF.

Notes on this clonotype: Its ends do not fully match the called genes, so a read error is possible. This chain uses TRBV5-1 with TRBJ1-4, with 9 bases aligning to TRBD1. The CDR3 totals 14 residues. The V gene's germline CDR1 is SGHRS and CDR2 YFSETQ. The CDR3: CASRLGQGNEKLFF. CDR3 nucleotide sequence: TGCGCCAGCAGGTTGGGACAGGGTAATGAAAAACTGTTTTTT. Full variable domain (rest looked up from reference TRBV5-1 and TRBJ1-4): KAGVTQTPRYLIKTRGQQVTLSCSPISGHRSVSWYQQTPGQGLQFLFEYFSETQRNKGNFPGRFSGRQFSNSRSEMNVSTLELGDSALYLCASRLGQGNEKLFFGSGTQLSVL.

The J gene is TRBJ2-4, the V gene TRBV6-5, with 8 bases identical to TRBD1. Germline CDR1 is MNHEY and CDR2 is SVGAGI. This CDR3 comprises 12 residues. V dropped 8 bases and J dropped 7; count of bases not matched to a gene: 4. CDR3 sequence: CASRTGKNIQYF. The CDR3 nucleotides read TGTGCCAGCCGGACAGGGAAGAACATTCAGTACTTC.

This clonotype was picked up a small number of times. V usage is TRBV9 and J usage is TRBJ1-1; D ambiguous. CDR3 length: 14 amino acids. Trimming cost V 4 bases and J 2 bases, with 12 bases left between them. Germline assignment: CDR1 SGDLS and CDR2 YYNGEE. The CDR3 region is CASSTQALNTEAFF. CDR3 bases: TGTGCCAGCAGCACTCAGGCCCTTAACACTGAAGCTTTCTTT.

This clonotype was detected ten times or more. This chain joins TRBV29-1 and TRBJ2-3; D gene unclear. V was clipped by 0 bases and J by 6 bases, with 10 bases between them. The CDR3 spans 13 residues. CDR1 and CDR2 from the germline V gene are SQVTM and ANQGSEA. The CDR3 bases are TGCAGCGTTGAAGAATCCCCCACGGATACGCAGTATTTT. Residues: CSVEESPTDTQYF.

This clonotype appeared many times. The chain joins TRBV10-2 to TRBJ2-1, with unresolved D. This CDR3 has 15 amino acids. The V gene's germline CDR1 is WSHSY and CDR2 SAAADI. The V and J ends lost 6 bases and 2 bases respectively, with 14 bases between them. As DNA, the CDR3 is TGCGCCAGCAGGTTTGGGGAAAGTGCCTACAATGAGCAGTTCTTC. Its translation is CASRFGESAYNEQFF.

This clonotype was counted a single time. The chain couples TRBV7-4 to TRBJ2-1; 7 bases are a match to TRBD1. This CDR3 contains 15 residues. Trimming took 5 bases from V and 3 from J; bases not matched to a gene: 7. Germline values: CDR1 SGHVT, CDR2 SQSDAQ. CDR3 nucleotide sequence: TGTGCCAGCAGCCCGGACAGGCCTCTCTACAATGAGCAGTTCTTC. Its translation is CASSPDRPLYNEQFF.

This clonotype is medium-sized in the sample. The chain links TRBV11-1 to TRBJ2-3; 8 nucleotides match TRBD2. Germline values: CDR1 SGHAT, CDR2 FQDESV (reference sequence). Trimming at V came to 5 bases and at J to 0 bases, leaving 4 bases not matched to a gene. The CDR3 runs 15 residues. CDR3 nucleotide sequence: TGTGCCAGCAGCCGAGCGGGAGATAGCACAGATACGCAGTATTTT. Encoded protein: CASSRAGDSTDTQYF.